The present entry profiles one T cell receptor (beta chain) with its context. These data are taken from a study of blood T cell repertoires in COVID-19. The overall study: Samples of COVID-19 (acute and convalescent) were obtained from the United States, Italy and Spain. T cells, B-cell-depleted T cells, or PBMCs provided the cDNA or gDNA that served as material.

In the original workflow: Estimation of nucleated cell counts relied on the amplification of reference gene primers. Repertoires were generated with immunoSEQ multiplex PCR, while TCRdb's copy carries only in-frame clones and drops some. The V and J calls and clone size come from that table; D and trimming were worked out from the DNA. The data show 180,000 or so clones, approximately 87% seen once. CDR1 is SGHRS, CDR2 YFSETQ, per germline. This CDR3 comprises 17 residues. V gave up 4 bases and J gave up 4 bases; unmatched junction bases: 14. The origin of this receptor is a man younger than 30 with active or convalescent COVID-19. Material for sequencing was peripheral blood. The rearrangement joins TRBV5-1 to TRBJ2-5; TRBD2 aligns across 9 bases. CDR3: CASSPGRGGRAGETQYF. The CDR3 coding sequence is TGCGCCAGCAGCCCAGGTAGGGGCGGGAGGGCCGGAGAGACCCAGTACTTC.